Given below is one T cell receptor beta chain in context. Its target is not known. TCRdb independently ran MiXCR on the 5' RACE reads; one entry per CDR3 protein. The sample includes 75,000 to 95,000 distinct CDR3 sequences, over 13% of them seen just once. The entry originates in a study of T-cell memory formation after mild COVID-19. Study-wide background: TCR clusters largely stayed donor specific.

General observations from the study: Some responding clones appeared in pre-infection memory, suggesting cross-reactive memory joined.

This CDR3 contains 17 residues. The trim removed 2 bases at V and 0 bases at J, leaving 8 bases unmatched. The germline V gene encodes CDR1 SGDLS and CDR2 YYNGEE. Sample: PBMCs or a T cell subset sorted from them (not recorded which). The chain couples TRBV9 to TRBJ2-3; 8 bases are shared with TRBD2. The sequence was obtained from a man between 18 and 35 years old who had mild COVID-19 (a few samples of this study predate the infection). Cell type and time point are not known. CDR3 sequence: CASSVSGGPFSTDTQYF. For the CDR3, the DNA is TGTGCCAGCAGCGTGTCGGGGGGGCCGTTCAGCACAGATACGCAGTATTTT.